Included here is one T cell receptor beta chain sequence, with context. No cognate antigen has been identified for it. No much larger clone exists at a distance of one base, and base qualities are not known. These data belong to a study of vaccination effects on CD4 cells after COVID-19 (dated by TCRdb to between 2021 and 2022). Some background on the complete study: In the ViraFEST assay, PBMC were stimulated with viral peptide pools, and TCR sequencing was then used to find antigen-specific CD4+ T cell clonotypes based on their expansion. Across the study, the median time from the second dose to post-vaccine sampling was 72 days (range 14 to 241). Two million PBMC per well were cultured with around 9.8 ug/ml peptides in IMDM containing approximately 4.5% human AB serum, 10 IU/ml IL-2 and gentamicin. The study compared SARS-CoV-2 spike-specific CD4+ TCR repertoires before and after mRNA vaccination in COVID-19 convalescent patients and infection-naive vaccine recipients. A total of over nine COVID-19 convalescent patients and a handful of SARS-CoV-2-naive healthy vaccine recipients were included in the full study. Cultures from other donors in the study were sequenced using the Oncomine TCR Beta short-read assay on an Illumina iSeq 100. On the study overall, not on this receptor specifically: Limitations of the study were the small number of convalescent patients and the absence of early post-infection timepoints. Among healthy vaccine recipients, nearly all vaccine-induced clones were SARS-CoV-2 mono-reactive, and only 1 of 255 was cross-reactive with common cold coronaviruses. Marked clonal contraction was observed in both infection-induced and vaccine-induced clones at late post-vaccination timepoints, consistent with waning T cell responses.

V is reduced by 3 bases and J by 6 bases, leaving a spacing of 22 bases between them. Including the terminal cysteine and phenylalanine, the CDR3 comprises 17 residues. Only CDR3 DNA is held: 51 bases, read in frame from base 1. Sequences LGHDT (CDR1) and YNNKEL (CDR2) are obtained from the germline V gene (reference sequence). Library generation was performed with the immunoSEQ multiplex PCR assay. DNA from the cultured and isolated CD4+ T cells underwent TCR beta CDR3 sequencing. The original pipeline was this. The analysis removed non-productive TCR sequences, trimmed reads to the CDR3 region, and retained only CDR3s that were 7 or more amino acids long. Antigen-specific clonotypes were identified using the MANAFEST web app by comparison of expansion in peptide wells against reference cultures. For clones to be considered positive, expansion at FDR<0.05 versus reference and all other wells, an odds ratio above 5, and a frequency above 0.1% in two replicate wells were required. Cross-reactive clonotypes were defined as significantly expanded in SARS-CoV-2 spike wells and in at least one common cold coronavirus spike condition. CDR3 similarity was assessed by Levenshtein distance using the stringdist R package, and unrooted trees were constructed with ape in R 3.6.1. The table was pulled from immuneACCESS by TCRdb, which kept in-frame rearrangements only. Such tables lose some clones; where checked, under half of the loss comes from unresolved V genes, and the rest has no known cause. From that table come the V and J calls and clone size; the DNA was used to work out D and trimming. The sample table records 30,000 to 35,000 clones; over 70% of these occur just once. The ten largest clones represent 15% of the sample.

After less than 13 days of culture, CD4+ T cells were isolated with the EasySep CD4+ T cell isolation kit. Each participant received two doses of an mRNA SARS-CoV-2 vaccine, either BNT162b2 or mRNA-1273. None of the healthy vaccine recipients had a prior SARS-CoV-2 infection, which was confirmed by nucleocapsid antibody tests that came back negative both before and after vaccination. Half of the culture medium was replaced with fresh IL-2-containing medium on days 3 and 7. Each peptide stimulation condition was cultured in triplicate wells unless otherwise noted. Using Ficoll-Paque Plus gradient centrifugation, PBMC were separated from whole blood and then either used fresh or cryopreserved at -140C. The QIAamp micro DNA kit was used to extract genomic DNA from the cultured CD4+ T cells.

In this chain, TRBV3-1 (or the pseudogene TRBV3-2) is recombined with TRBJ2-3; no D gene call is confident. Here the sequenced sample was CD4+ T cells from PBMCs cultured without peptide, taken after COVID-19 vaccination. The clonotype was recovered from a human donor who received a COVID-19 vaccine. The nucleotide sequence reads as follows: TGTGCCAGCAGCCACGATACCCTACTGCCGTCTCCCGATACGCAGTATTTT. Translation gives CASSHDTLLPSPDTQYF.